The 27 T cell receptor beta chains below all came from one sample that was sequenced in a study of regulatory T cells in long-lasting Graves disease. Time point denoted: newly diagnosed GD, antithyroid drugs for less than 3 months. Following extraction of RNA from PBMCs, that RNA was used to make the TCR library. Arm-PCR with iRepertoire HTBI primers amplified the CDR3 regions for these TCR beta libraries. From the multiplex PCR reads, TCRdb called clonotypes with MiXCR, one entry per CDR3 protein. This table holds 550,000 to 700,000 distinct CDR3 sequences, around 16% found once. These data also featured in a second study, about T cells in Graves' hyperthyroidism and ophthalmopathy.

The sample consisted of peripheral blood mononuclear cells (PBMCs), taken at new diagnosis, from a patient treated with antithyroid drugs. The receptors derive from a man younger than 35 with Graves disease.

The chain employs TRBV7-2 and TRBJ2-1; TRBD1 might be the D (6 bases). CDR3 length equals 15 residues. V lost 1 base and J lost 10, with 17 bases in between. Germline CDR1 reads SGHTA; CDR2 reads FQGNSA. CDR3 sequence: CASSLVGGRAYEQFF. The CDR3 nucleotides are TGTGCCAGCAGCTTAGTAGGGGGACGGGCCTACGAGCAGTTCTTC.

The chain joins TRBV9 to TRBJ2-7; 9 bases align to TRBD2. The CDR3 totals 14 residues. The trim removed 3 bases at V and 2 bases at J, leaving 3 bases unmatched. In germline, CDR1 is SGDLS, CDR2 YYNGEE. In DNA form, the CDR3 reads TGTGCCAGCAGCGCGACTAGCGGCCCCTACGAGCAGTACTTC. Protein: CASSATSGPYEQYF.

This rearrangement joins TRBV6-1 to TRBJ2-5; D not resolved. The CDR3 covers 17 residues. Germline V gives CDR1 MNHNS, CDR2 SASEGT. The V and J ends lost 0 bases and 3 bases respectively, with 17 bases between them. This chain's CDR3 is CASSEAPRIWAEETQYF. The CDR3 DNA reads TGTGCCAGCAGTGAAGCCCCCCGAATATGGGCAGAAGAGACCCAGTACTTC.

The rearrangement joins TRBV28 to TRBJ2-7, with 11 bases identical to TRBD1. This CDR3 is 14 amino acids long. J was trimmed by 3 bases and V by 6 bases; bases with no gene match: 4. Germline CDR1 reads MDHEN; CDR2 reads SYDVKM. Here the CDR3 reads CASREGQGDYEQYF. The CDR3 coding sequence is TGTGCCAGCAGAGAGGGACAGGGGGACTACGAGCAGTACTTC.

The table lists this clonotype with a few counts. The chain has TRBV7-9 and TRBJ2-4, with D unresolved. Germline V gives CDR1 SEHNR, CDR2 FQNEAQ (reference sequence). The CDR3 is 14 residues long. V lost 5 bases to trimming and J lost 0 bases, with 8 bases between them. The CDR3 nucleotides are TGTGCCAGCAGCCTTAGTATAGCCAAAAACATTCAGTACTTC. Translated, it gives CASSLSIAKNIQYF.

This clonotype appeared many times. CDR3 in DNA: TGTGCCAGCAGCTTAGAGGCCTACGAGCAGTACTTC. Its translation is CASSLEAYEQYF. The chain carries TRBV28 and TRBJ2-7; the D is unclear. Germline V gene data show CDR1 as MDHEN and CDR2 as SYDVKM. Trimming took off 6 bases at V and 2 bases at J, with 8 bases between the two ends. This CDR3 is built from 12 residues.

Comments on this clonotype: One junction end does not reproduce the germline sequence, and a read error may be involved. The rearrangement uses TRBV7-7 and TRBJ2-1; 8 nucleotides align to TRBD2. Germline loops: CDR1 SSHAT, CDR2 FNYEAQ (reference sequence). The CDR3 is 16 residues long. The DNA of the CDR3 is TGTGCTAGCAGCTCTGGACTAGCTCTACGAGTTGATGAGCAGTTCTTC. Its translation: CASSSGLALRVDEQFF.

This chain connects TRBV28 to TRBJ1-5, with D perhaps TRBD1 (5 bases). Germline V gene data show CDR1 as MDHEN and CDR2 as SYDVKM. The germline V and J ends were trimmed by 7 bases and 9 bases, with 16 bases remaining between them. This CDR3 is 13 amino acids long. CDR3 sequence: CASTPGSDRPQHF. For the CDR3, the DNA is TGTGCCAGCACCCCCGGGTCCGACAGGCCCCAGCATTTT. Drawing the rest from reference TRBV28 and TRBJ1-5, the complete variable domain is DVKVTQSSRYLVKRTGEKVFLECVQDMDHENMFWYRQDPGLGLRLIYFSYDVKMKEKGDIPEGYSVSREKKERFSLILESASTNQTSMYLCASTPGSDRPQHFGDGTRLSIL.

This clonotype was observed many times. V is TRBV7-9 and J is TRBJ2-7; D gene unclear. V was clipped by 5 bases and J by 1 base, with 15 bases between them. Per the germline V gene, CDR1 is SEHNR and CDR2 is FQNEAQ (reference sequence). The CDR3 runs to 15 residues. In DNA, the CDR3 is TGTGCCAGCAGCGCAATGGGCAAGTCATCCTACGAGCAGTACTTC. Encoded protein: CASSAMGKSSYEQYF. The full variable domain, in which reference TRBV7-9 and TRBJ2-7 provide the parts outside the CDR3, is DTGVSQNPRHKITKRGQNVTFRCDPISEHNRLYWYRQTLGQGPEFLTYFQNEAQLEKSRLLSDRFSAERPKGSFSTLEIQRTEQGDSAMYLCASSAMGKSSYEQYFGPGTRLTVT.

This clonotype was seen at least ten times. J is TRBJ2-7 and V is TRBV28; no clear D. Trimming removed 7 bases from V and 5 bases from J, with 33 bases in between. The germline V gene has CDR1 MDHEN and CDR2 SYDVKM. This CDR3 contains 19 residues. DNA of the CDR3: TGTGCCAGCACCGGATTCTCAGATAATCGGGTATCAGCTTCGGACGAGCAGTACTTC. This sequence encodes CASTGFSDNRVSASDEQYF.

The chain is built from TRBV6-1 and TRBJ2-7, with D possibly called TRBD1 or TRBD2 (5 bases each). CDR1 and CDR2 (germline): MNHNS, SASEGT. This CDR3 has 13 residues. V lost 10 bases and J 8 bases, leaving 21 bases between the germline ends. This chain's CDR3 is CAIVNPGTNKQYF. CDR3 sequence (DNA): TGTGCCATCGTCAACCCGGGGACCAACAAGCAGTACTTC.

The chain links TRBV7-6 to TRBJ2-7; D possibly corresponds to TRBD2 (6 bases). The CDR3 runs to 13 residues. Trimming left V 8 bases short and J 7 bases short, with 18 bases between. Germline CDR1 is SGHVS and CDR2 is FNYEAQ. CDR3 sequence: CASASSRGREQYF. CDR3 coding DNA: TGTGCCAGCGCCTCGTCCCGGGGGAGGGAGCAGTACTTC.

This clonotype was observed a few times. At one end the junction does not follow the germline gene, possibly because of a read error. J is TRBJ2-7 and V is TRBV10-1; possible D gene TRBD2, 6 bases. The CDR3 has 15 residues. Germline CDR1 WNHNN, CDR2 SYGVQD (reference sequence). The CDR3 DNA is TGCGCCAGCCCCGGGGGTTGTCGTAGTTCCTGCGAGCAGTACTTC. Residues: CASPGGCRSSCEQYF.

This clonotype was counted a few times. The rearrangement links TRBV3-1 to TRBJ1-2; D perhaps matches TRBD1 (6 bases). The CDR3 contains 16 residues. V was clipped by 8 bases and J by 4 bases, with 23 bases between them. The germline CDR1 and CDR2 sequences are LGHDT and YNNKEL (reference sequence). CDR3 bases: TGTGCCAGCGGGGGGCCTCCGGGACGTTTTTCCTATGGCTACACCTTC. It is translated as CASGGPPGRFSYGYTF.

The V and J genes are TRBV18 and TRBJ2-3, with D tentatively TRBD2 (5 bases). The CDR3 has 15 residues. Trimming shortened V by 3 bases and J by 2 bases, and 12 bases separated the two germline ends. From germline, CDR1 is KGHSH and CDR2 LQKENI. CDR3 nucleotide sequence: TGTGCCAGCTCACCCACTCCGGACTTCACAGATACGCAGTATTTT. Its translation: CASSPTPDFTDTQYF.

Turning to this clonotype: At one boundary the junction diverges from the germline segment, which might be a read error. The chain joins TRBV18 to TRBJ1-1, with D unclear. The CDR3 totals 14 residues. Germline CDR1 and CDR2: KGHSH and LQKENI. The CDR3 region is CASSPQTRNTEALF. The CDR3, as DNA: TGTGCCAGCTCGCCTCAGACCAGAAACACTGAAGCTTTGTTT.

This clonotype was found many times. The genes are TRBV7-2 and TRBJ1-1; D is uncertain. The V end lost 2 bases, the J end lost 6 bases, and 10 bases lay between the germline ends. The germline V gene encodes CDR1 SGHTA and CDR2 FQGNSA. This CDR3 contains 13 residues. The CDR3: CASSLSSRAEAFF. Here the CDR3 DNA reads TGTGCCAGCAGCTTAAGCAGTAGAGCTGAAGCTTTCTTT.

The rearrangement links TRBV30 to TRBJ2-7; tentative D call: TRBD2 (7 bases). This CDR3 spans 13 amino acids. V was cut by 5 bases and J by 1 base, with 12 bases left in between. Germline V CDR1 and CDR2: GTSNPN, SVGIG (reference sequence). The CDR3 spells CAWGGGLSYEQYF. The CDR3 DNA sequence: TGTGCCTGGGGGGGGGGGCTTTCCTACGAGCAGTACTTC.

In this sample, this clonotype turned up many times. The rearrangement uses TRBV6-5 and TRBJ2-7; the D is unclear. Trimming pared 3 bases from V and 3 bases from J, leaving 6 bases between. CDR1 and CDR2 (germline): MNHEY, SVGAGI. The CDR3 totals 12 residues. The DNA for the CDR3 is TGTGCCAGCAGTTATCCTGGCTACGAGCAGTACTTC. Its translation is CASSYPGYEQYF.

This clonotype was seen just once. This rearrangement joins TRBV7-2 to TRBJ2-7; D not certain. The V gene's germline CDR1 is SGHTA and CDR2 FQGNSA. The CDR3 extends over 16 amino acids. V was cut by 5 bases and J by 0 bases, with 17 bases left in between. The CDR3 nucleotides are TGTGCCAGCAGCCCAGACGTTGGGCCCAGCTCCTACGAGCAGTACTTC. Translating it yields CASSPDVGPSSYEQYF.

This clonotype was found many times. The gene calls are TRBV12-3 or TRBV12-4 and TRBJ2-7; 11 bases match TRBD2. J gave up 5 bases and V 5 bases, and 5 bases lay outside the gene matches. The CDR3 contains 14 residues. The CDR3 DNA reads as TGTGCCAGCAGTGGGGGGACTAGCGGAAACGAGCAGTACTTC. Its translation is CASSGGTSGNEQYF.

This clonotype was detected a few times. The gene calls are TRBV2 and TRBJ1-1; D not certain. The V end was cut by 7 bases, the J end by 1 base, with 4 bases between. Germline V CDR1 and CDR2: SNHLY, FYNNEI. The CDR3 runs to 11 residues. CDR3 amino acids: CASIKNTEAFF. CDR3 bases: TGTGCCAGCATTAAGAACACTGAAGCTTTCTTT.

The rearrangement uses TRBV7-9 and TRBJ2-3; no reliable D call. The CDR3 length is 11 residues. The germline V and J ends were trimmed by 7 bases and 6 bases, with 8 bases remaining between them. Germline loops: CDR1 SEHNR, CDR2 FQNEAQ (reference sequence). The CDR3 DNA is TGTGCCAGCACCCTGGGGGATACGCAGTATTTT. Residues: CASTLGDTQYF.

This clonotype was found a few times. The V and J genes are TRBV6-5 and TRBJ1-1; D call uncertain. Trimming shortened V by 2 bases and J by 5 bases, and 9 bases separated the two germline ends. CDR1 and CDR2 from the germline V gene are MNHEY and SVGAGI. CDR3 length: 13 residues. The DNA of the CDR3 is TGTGCCAGCAGTTACGTTATAGGGACTGAAGCTTTCTTT. Translated, it gives CASSYVIGTEAFF.

This clonotype was seen repeatedly, ten times or more. Here the CDR3 reads CASSEDSLYNEQFF. As DNA, the CDR3 is TGTGCCAGCAGCGAGGACAGCCTCTACAATGAGCAGTTCTTC. This chain links TRBV2 with TRBJ2-1, with D possibly matching TRBD1 (6 bases). The CDR3 is 14 amino acids. CDR1 and CDR2 (germline): SNHLY, FYNNEI. V shed 6 bases and J shed 3 bases, with 12 bases lying between them.

This clonotype was seen repeatedly, ten times or more. The chain recombines TRBV20-1 with TRBJ1-2; D gene unclear. Germline CDR1 reads DFQATT; CDR2 reads SNEGSKA (reference sequence). CDR3 length equals 14 residues. The V end was cut by 5 bases, the J end by 8 bases, with 21 bases between. CDR3 in DNA: TGCAGTGCTTCCGGAAGGACCGCCGCCTGGGGCTACACCTTC. The encoded protein is CSASGRTAAWGYTF.

This chain connects TRBV9 to TRBJ2-1; TRBD2 aligns across 14 bases. The ends lost 4 bases at V and 7 bases at J; junction bases unmatched: 10. This CDR3 region has 17 residues. Germline V gene sequence: CDR1 SGDLS, CDR2 YYNGEE. This CDR3 is CASSRRLAGGVINEQFF. CDR3 DNA: TGTGCCAGCAGCCGCCGACTAGCGGGAGGGGTAATTAATGAGCAGTTCTTC.